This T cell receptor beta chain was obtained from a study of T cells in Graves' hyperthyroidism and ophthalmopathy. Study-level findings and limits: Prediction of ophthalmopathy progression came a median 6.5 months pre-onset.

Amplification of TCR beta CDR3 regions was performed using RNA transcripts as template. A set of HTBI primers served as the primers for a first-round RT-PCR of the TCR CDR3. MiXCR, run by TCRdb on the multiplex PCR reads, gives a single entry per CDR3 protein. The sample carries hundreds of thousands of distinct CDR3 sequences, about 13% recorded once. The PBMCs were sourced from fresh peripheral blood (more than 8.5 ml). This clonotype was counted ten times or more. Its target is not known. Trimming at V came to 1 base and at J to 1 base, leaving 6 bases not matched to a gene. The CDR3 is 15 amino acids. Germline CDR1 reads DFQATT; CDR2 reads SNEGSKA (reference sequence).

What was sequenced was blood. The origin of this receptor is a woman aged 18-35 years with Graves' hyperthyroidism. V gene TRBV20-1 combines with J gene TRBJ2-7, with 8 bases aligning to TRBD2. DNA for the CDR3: TGCAGTGCTAGAGTTGGACTAGCATATTCCTACGAGCAGTACTTC. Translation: CSARVGLAYSYEQYF.